This T cell receptor (beta chain) was identified during a study of OX40 agonist ivuxolimab in advanced cancers. Study overall: Patients were dosed with the agonistic anti-OX40 (CD134) antibody ivuxolimab. A mean age of roughly 62 years, range roughly 23 to 79, was recorded, and roughly 83% were male.

Notes on the study in general: Within 6 weeks, CD4+ and CD8+ blood T cells expanded clonally at 0.1 to 3.0 mg/kg.

Only in-frame clones appear in the TCRdb table, and some are missing; sequencing was by immunoSEQ multiplex PCR. The sample records around 20,000 clones, roughly four fifths being singletons. This clone was seen more than once but under ten times. Its antigen is undetermined. Looked up from germline, CDR1 is SGHAT and CDR2 is FQNNGV. The CDR3 covers 13 residues. Between the trimmed V and J ends, which lost 5 bases and 3 bases, there was a span of 11 bases. The chain employs TRBV11-2 and TRBJ2-7; D is undetermined. This receptor was obtained from an adult with an advanced solid tumor such as melanoma, head and neck, liver or kidney cancer. Sequences were derived from CD4+ or CD8+ T cells sorted from blood, sampled in a trial of the OX40 agonist ivuxolimab. CDR3 protein: CASSGPPYYEQYF. The CDR3 DNA sequence: TGTGCCAGCAGCGGACCACCTTACTACGAGCAGTACTTC.